These 27 T cell receptor beta chains originate from one sample sequenced in a study of memory CD4+ T cells and cytomegalovirus serostatus. Single viable CD3+CD4+CD8-CD45RO+ cells were sorted as the memory CD4+ T cells. The method was immunoSEQ multiplex PCR; TCRdb's version includes in-frame clones alone and lacks a portion of them. The sample contains over 35,000 clones, around 78% of which appear only once. The sample taken for sequencing was memory CD4+ T cells from blood. These receptors all stem from an adult in good health and CMV-seronegative.

J is TRBJ1-5 and V is TRBV28; tentative D call: TRBD1 (5 bases). With 1 base removed from V and 1 base from J, the gap between germline ends came to 14 bases. The CDR3 has 17 amino acids. Germline CDR1 and CDR2: MDHEN and SYDVKM. CDR3 residues: CASSLLTVGGSNQPQHF. Here the CDR3 DNA reads TGTGCCAGCAGTTTATTGACGGTCGGGGGAAGCAATCAGCCCCAGCATTTT.

The genes are TRBV28 and TRBJ2-1; 12 nucleotides match TRBD2. Germline V gene lookup returns CDR1 MDHEN and CDR2 SYDVKM. V shed 7 bases, J shed 7 bases, and the junction held 11 bases outside the gene matches. The CDR3 consists of 16 residues. The CDR3 reads CASTPWTSGVRNEQFF. DNA for the CDR3: TGTGCCAGCACCCCGTGGACTAGCGGGGTTCGGAATGAGCAGTTCTTC.

This chain uses TRBV2 with TRBJ2-3, with D maybe TRBD1 (8 bases). The CDR3 is made up of 18 amino acids. Deletions cut 2 bases from V and 10 bases from J, with 28 bases between. The V gene's germline CDR1 is SNHLY and CDR2 FYNNEI. The CDR3 loop reads CASSESTLIVWTGRAQYF. As DNA, the CDR3 is TGTGCCAGCAGTGAATCCACTTTAATCGTATGGACAGGGAGGGCGCAGTATTTT.

V gene TRBV11-2 combines with J gene TRBJ1-5; D gene uncertain. Looked up from germline, CDR1 is SGHAT and CDR2 is FQNNGV. The CDR3 spans 13 residues. V was shortened by 1 base and J by 5 bases, with 6 bases between the two germline ends. CDR3 sequence reads: CASSLGGYQPQHF. CDR3 in DNA: TGTGCCAGCAGCTTAGGGGGATATCAGCCCCAGCATTTT.

The chain has TRBV27 and TRBJ1-5; 8 bases fit TRBD1. The junction had 7 bases not matched to a gene; V was cut back by 5 bases and J by 4 bases. The CDR3 length is 15 residues. In germline, CDR1 is MNHEY, CDR2 SMNVEV (reference sequence). The CDR3 region is CASSPRTGLNQPQHF. In nucleotides, the CDR3 is TGTGCCAGCAGTCCCCGGACAGGGTTAAATCAGCCCCAGCATTTT.

The chain has TRBV4-1 and TRBJ2-1; D uncertain. V was pared by 4 bases and J by 5 bases, with 12 bases between. The CDR3 is 14 amino acids. CDR1 and CDR2 (germline): MGHRA, YSYEKL. The CDR3 region is CASSPLLRDNEQFF. The CDR3 coding sequence is TGCGCCAGCAGCCCCCTTCTAAGAGACAATGAGCAGTTCTTC.

The chain joins TRBV7-2 to TRBJ1-6, with 7 positions matching TRBD1. V gave up 1 base and J gave up 7 bases; unmatched junction bases: 4. Per germline, CDR1 SGHTA and CDR2 FQGNSA. The length of the CDR3 is 15 residues. The CDR3 spells CASSLVSGQNSPLHF. CDR3 coding DNA: TGTGCCAGCAGCTTAGTATCGGGACAGAATTCACCCCTCCACTTT.

The chain recombines TRBV25-1 with TRBJ1-3; possibly TRBD1 for D (5 bases). Germline V gene data show CDR1 as MGHDK and CDR2 as SYGVNS. This CDR3 has 15 residues. Between the trimmed V and J ends, which lost 6 bases and 0 bases, there was a span of 12 bases. CDR3 sequence reads: CASSSRVDSGNTIYF. DNA of the CDR3: TGTGCCAGCAGCTCCAGGGTGGACTCTGGAAACACCATATATTTT.

This clone was seen only once. The V call is TRBV2, the J call TRBJ1-1; D uncertain. CDR1 and CDR2 (germline): SNHLY, FYNNEI. The CDR3 length is 15 residues. V was pared by 2 bases and J by 4 bases, with 14 bases between. CDR3 loop: CASSERSKRGTEAFF. The CDR3 nucleotides read TGTGCCAGCAGTGAACGGAGCAAGCGGGGCACTGAAGCTTTCTTT.

V gene TRBV7-8 combines with J gene TRBJ2-3; unclear D gene. The ends were cut back, 1 base at V and 4 bases at J, with 9 bases in the middle. The V gene's germline CDR1 is SGHVS and CDR2 FQNEAQ. This CDR3 region has 14 residues. CDR3 loop: CASSLVVAPDTQYF. CDR3 nucleotide sequence: TGTGCCAGCAGCTTAGTAGTAGCCCCAGATACGCAGTATTTT. The variable domain in full, with the rest retrieved from reference TRBV7-8 and TRBJ2-3, is GAGVSQSPRYKVAKRGQDVALRCDPISGHVSLFWYQQALGQGPEFLTYFQNEAQLDKSGLPSDRFFAERPEGSVSTLKIQRTQQEDSAVYLCASSLVVAPDTQYFGPGTRLTVL.

This clone was counted between two and nine times. The chain couples TRBV10-3 to TRBJ2-5; TRBD2 matches at 13 bases. V was clipped by 5 bases and J by 2 bases; unmatched bases: 8. The CDR3 covers 17 residues. Germline CDR1 ENHRY, CDR2 SYGVKD. CDR3 in DNA: TGTGCCATCAGTCCTGGACTAGCGGGGGAATATCAAGAGACCCAGTACTTC. This translates into CAISPGLAGEYQETQYF.

The chain couples TRBV5-1 to TRBJ1-1, with TRBD1 identical over 9 bases. Losses at the gene ends were 3 bases for V and 8 bases for J; bases not matched to a gene: 8. Germline CDR1 reads SGHRS; CDR2 reads YFSETQ. CDR3 length: 14 amino acids. The CDR3, as DNA: TGCGCCAGCAGCTACGTTCTGACAGGGGGAGAAGCTTTCTTT. It specifies CASSYVLTGGEAFF.

There are a few counts of this clone. The chain is built from TRBV2 and TRBJ2-7; possible D gene TRBD1, 5 bases. The CDR3 is made up of 11 amino acids. Germline V gives CDR1 SNHLY, CDR2 FYNNEI. Trimming removed 8 bases at V and 3 bases at J, with 8 bases between. The CDR3 bases are TGTGCCAGCGGCAGGGACTACGAGCAGTACTTC. Its translation: CASGRDYEQYF.

The gene calls are TRBV28 and TRBJ1-6, with D uncertain. V lost 6 bases and J 8 bases, leaving 8 bases between the germline ends. The germline V gene encodes CDR1 MDHEN and CDR2 SYDVKM. CDR3 length: 12 residues. CDR3 nucleotide sequence: TGTGCCAGCAGCGTACAGTATTCACCCCTCCACTTT. It specifies CASSVQYSPLHF.

The V gene is TRBV5-1, the J gene TRBJ1-3; D gene ambiguous. Germline V gene lookup returns CDR1 SGHRS and CDR2 YFSETQ. The CDR3 is made up of 16 amino acids. V lost 1 base and J lost 0, with 11 bases in between. This chain's CDR3 is CASSLSGPSSGNTIYF. Written as DNA, the CDR3 is TGCGCCAGCAGCTTGAGTGGCCCCTCCTCTGGAAACACCATATATTTT.

This chain links TRBV11-2 with TRBJ2-2, with TRBD1 matching 7 bases. Germline CDR1 is SGHAT and CDR2 is FQNNGV. V shed 3 bases and J 2 bases; nucleotides not matched to a gene: 6. The CDR3 sequence is 16 residues long. CDR3 amino acids: CASSFFGQANTGELFF. The CDR3 DNA sequence: TGTGCCAGCAGCTTTTTCGGACAGGCTAACACCGGGGAGCTGTTTTTT.

The rearrangement links TRBV30 to TRBJ2-5; tentatively, D is TRBD2 (5 bases). V lost 3 bases to trimming and J lost 3 bases, with 17 bases between them. CDR3 size: 15 residues. In germline, CDR1 is GTSNPN, CDR2 SVGIG (reference sequence). In DNA, the CDR3 is TGTGCCTGGAGCTCTGAGGACTTGATAAAAGAGACCCAGTACTTC. Protein: CAWSSEDLIKETQYF.

The chain carries TRBV9 and TRBJ2-2; D may be TRBD2 (6 bases). V was clipped by 3 bases and J by 2 bases, with 20 bases between them. CDR1 and CDR2 (germline): SGDLS, YYNGEE. The CDR3 is made up of 18 amino acids. The CDR3 DNA reads as TGTGCCAGCAGCGCGCCCGGGGGTATGAGTCGAAACACCGGGGAGCTGTTTTTT. As protein: CASSAPGGMSRNTGELFF.

The J gene is TRBJ1-2, the V gene TRBV20-1; D call uncertain. This CDR3 has 10 amino acids. Trimming stripped 5 bases from V and 6 bases from J, with 7 bases between. Per germline, CDR1 DFQATT and CDR2 SNEGSKA (reference sequence). The CDR3 sequence is CSALPDGYTF. CDR3 nucleotide sequence: TGCAGTGCTCTCCCGGATGGCTACACCTTC.

V usage is TRBV6-6 and J usage is TRBJ2-5; D remains unclear. CDR1 MNHNY and CDR2 SVGAGI come from the germline V gene (reference sequence). Trimming pared 2 bases from V and 4 bases from J, leaving 2 bases between. CDR3 length: 11 amino acids. In nucleotides, the CDR3 is TGTGCCAGCAGTTACATAGAGACCCAGTACTTC. Its protein product is CASSYIETQYF.

J is TRBJ1-2 and V is TRBV19, with 8 bases aligning to TRBD1. V lost 3 bases to trimming and J lost 3 bases; unmatched junction nucleotides: 3. Germline loops: CDR1 LNHDA, CDR2 SQIVND (reference sequence). The CDR3 loop spans 14 amino acids. The CDR3 bases are TGTGCCAGTAGTATGGGGACAGGCGACTATGGCTACACCTTC. Its protein product is CASSMGTGDYGYTF.

This clone was recorded a few times. The gene calls are TRBV30 and TRBJ2-4, with 7 bases aligning to TRBD1. V trimming: 6 bases; J trimming: 5 bases; junction bases outside the gene matches: 1. Germline V gene data show CDR1 as GTSNPN and CDR2 as SVGIG (reference sequence). This CDR3 is 11 amino acids long. CDR3 sequence: CACGTENIQYF. The CDR3 DNA reads as TGTGCCTGCGGGACAGAAAACATTCAGTACTTC.

The rearrangement joins TRBV27 to TRBJ1-5; 8 positions match TRBD1. The junction had 8 bases not matched to a gene; V was cut back by 6 bases and J by 1 base. Looked up from germline, CDR1 is MNHEY and CDR2 is SMNVEV (reference sequence). This CDR3 spans 16 amino acids. The CDR3: CASRSDRGRSNQPQHF. The CDR3 region has the DNA TGTGCCAGCAGGTCCGACAGGGGAAGAAGCAATCAGCCCCAGCATTTT.

This clone has only one observation. V usage is TRBV13 and J usage is TRBJ2-1; D is perhaps TRBD1 (5 bases). The CDR3 totals 16 residues. The germline gives CDR1 PRHDT, CDR2 FYEKMQ (reference sequence). V gave up 5 bases and J gave up 7 bases, with 21 bases separating them. CDR3 DNA: TGTGCCAGCAGCGCCAGACAGAAACTCAGTGGGAATGAGCAGTTCTTC. It yields the protein CASSARQKLSGNEQFF.

J is TRBJ2-3 and V is TRBV11-2; TRBD2 matches at 9 bases. Germline V gene lookup returns CDR1 SGHAT and CDR2 FQNNGV. The J segment lost 4 bases and the V segment lost 10 bases, leaving 12 bases of the junction unmatched. This CDR3 comprises 15 residues. Written as DNA, the CDR3 is TGTGCCACCGAACTAGCGGGCGGGGGGGCAGATACGCAGTATTTT. It encodes CATELAGGGADTQYF.

This chain joins TRBV2 and TRBJ1-5, with D uncertain. The V and J ends lost 0 bases and 5 bases respectively, with 8 bases between them. Per germline, CDR1 SNHLY and CDR2 FYNNEI. The CDR3 sequence is 14 residues long. The CDR3: CASSEANRDQPQHF. The CDR3 nucleotides are TGTGCCAGCAGTGAAGCTAACAGAGATCAGCCCCAGCATTTT.

V is TRBV4-2 and J is TRBJ2-1, with 8 bases that match TRBD1. V gave up 7 bases and J gave up 3 bases; unmatched junction bases: 2. Per germline, CDR1 LGHNA and CDR2 YNFKEQ. This CDR3 region has 13 residues. CDR3 amino acids: CASTGQGYNEQFF. Here the CDR3 DNA reads TGTGCCAGCACCGGACAGGGCTACAATGAGCAGTTCTTC.